This T cell receptor (beta chain) was recovered during a study of T-cell reconstitution after alpha-beta-depleted transplantation in children. Study conclusions and caveats: Newly generated T cells supplied most T-cell counts and diversity one year post-transplant. Some patients showed high day-60 TCRbeta diversity, which derived from surviving recipient T cells and thymic progenitors. By about two months after transplant, alpha-beta T cells reportedly arose from several hundred graft clones that had expanded.

This clonotype has at least ten counts. Its target is not known. Construction of the TCRbeta library involved unique molecular identifiers. MiXCR, run by TCRdb on the PCR reads, gives a single entry per CDR3 protein. This table has about 980,000 distinct CDR3 sequences, about 30% appearing once. The J segment lost 0 bases and the V segment lost 7 bases, leaving 6 bases of the junction unmatched. The CDR3 runs to 15 residues. Germline V gene sequence: CDR1 ENHRY, CDR2 SYGVKD. The rearrangement joins TRBV10-3 to TRBJ1-3, with 7 bases aligning to TRBD1. The source of this sequence is a boy in the first two years of life who had a stem cell transplant for SCID, so the T cells may come from the graft donor. Sequenced here: PBMCs, mostly from graft donor cells, sampled 360 days after TCRalphabeta/CD19-depleted stem cell transplant. The CDR3 bases are TGTGCCATCACCGCACAGGGGTCCTCTGGAAACACCATATATTTT. Translation: CAITAQGSSGNTIYF.